This is a list of T cell receptor beta chains from one sample in a study of technical replicates of blood from a few donors. The data were produced by immunoSEQ multiplex PCR, yet TCRdb's version contains in-frame clones alone and is incomplete. This sample yields 15,000 to 20,000 clones, of which 87% are seen a single time; around 13% belongs to the top ten. Sequencing used PBMCs. These receptor sequences come from a human donor in good health. CDR3s include the opening cysteine and the closing phenylalanine or tryptophan. D genes are given only for firm matches. Size values are once, few and many counts, or a class for expanded clones, and some rows have none.

j_gene,v_gene,d_gene,abundance,CDR3aa,CDR3nt
TRBJ2-5,TRBV6-1,TRBD2,.,CASSRREGETQYF,TGTGCCAGCAGTCGGCGGGAGGGGGAGACCCAGTACTTC
TRBJ1-2,TRBV7-8,.,once,CASSQQGWGGGYTF,TGTGCCAGCAGTCAACAGGGCTGGGGGGGAGGCTACACCTTC
TRBJ2-2,TRBV11-3,TRBD2,.,CASSRTSGRGTGELFF,TGTGCCAGCAGCCGTACTAGCGGGAGAGGAACCGGGGAGCTGTTTTTT
TRBJ2-3,TRBV15,TRBD2,.,CATSRPPAGVNLDTQYF,TGTGCCACCAGCAGACCCCCGGCGGGGGTAAATCTGGATACGCAGTATTTT
TRBJ1-3,TRBV6-1,TRBD1,few,CASSPGTGGNTIYF,TGTGCCAGCAGCCCCGGGACAGGAGGAAACACCATATATTTT
TRBJ1-1,TRBV10-3,TRBD1,.,CAISATTGTNTEAFF,TGTGCCATCAGTGCCACGACAGGGACCAACACTGAAGCTTTCTTT
TRBJ2-7,TRBV28,TRBD1,.,CASTRQGADEQYF,TGTGCCAGCACCCGACAGGGGGCGGACGAGCAGTACTTC
TRBJ2-1,TRBV9,TRBD2,once,CASSGIAGTSYNEQFF,TGTGCCAGCAGCGGAATAGCGGGAACCTCCTACAATGAGCAGTTCTTC
TRBJ1-5,TRBV10-2,.,once,CASSDREGQPQHF,TGCGCCAGCAGTGACAGGGAAGGCCAGCCCCAGCATTTT
TRBJ2-7,TRBV27,.,.,CASGSTGFGAIGEQYF,TGTGCCAGCGGTAGCACAGGGTTTGGAGCGATTGGAGAGCAGTACTTC
TRBJ1-1,TRBV2,.,few,CASSVQFPTEAFF,TGTGCCAGCAGTGTTCAGTTCCCCACTGAAGCTTTCTTT
TRBJ1-2,TRBV6-5,.,once,CASSYSNPQADGYTF,TGTGCCAGCAGTTACTCGAACCCCCAGGCCGATGGCTACACCTTC
TRBJ1-1,TRBV11-2,TRBD1,.,CASSSTGGRTKGTEAFF,TGTGCCAGCAGCTCTACAGGGGGACGGACAAAGGGCACTGAAGCTTTCTTT
TRBJ2-1,TRBV5-1,.,.,CASSLTQDYNEQFF,TGCGCCAGCAGCTTGACGCAGGACTACAATGAGCAGTTCTTC
TRBJ1-1,TRBV9,TRBD1,.,CASSKGAKNTEAFF,TGTGCCAGCAGTAAGGGGGCAAAGAACACTGAAGCTTTCTTT
TRBJ2-7,TRBV4-1,TRBD1,.,CASSQGQGVDEQYF,TGCGCCAGCAGCCAAGGGCAGGGGGTCGACGAGCAGTACTTC
TRBJ2-1,TRBV10-1,TRBD2,.,CASSEPSGTSGRMGEQFF,TGCGCCAGCAGTGAGCCCTCCGGGACTAGCGGGAGAATGGGTGAGCAGTTCTTC
TRBJ1-5,TRBV1,.,.,CTSSQVGTRLKNSNQPQHF,TGCACCAGCAGCCAAGTGGGGACACGTCTAAAGAATAGCAATCAGCCCCAGCATTTT
TRBJ2-7,TRBV6-6,TRBD1,few,CASSYSTGGEQYF,TGTGCCAGCAGTTATTCGACAGGGGGCGAGCAGTACTTC
TRBJ1-5,TRBV10-2,TRBD1,.,CASSERDRGLNQPQHF,TGCGCCAGCAGTGAGCGGGACAGGGGGCTGAATCAGCCCCAGCATTTT
TRBJ2-1,TRBV9,TRBD2,.,CASSVGGSGRNEQFF,TGTGCCAGCAGCGTAGGTGGTAGCGGGAGAAATGAGCAGTTCTTC
TRBJ2-3,TRBV6-4,.,.,CASRCRTGVTDTQYF,TGTGCCAGCAGATGTCGGACGGGAGTGACAGATACGCAGTATTTT
TRBJ2-4,TRBV19,.,.,CASSIARGEDIQYF,TGTGCCAGTAGTATAGCCAGGGGGGAGGACATTCAGTACTTC
TRBJ2-5,TRBV2,TRBD1,.,CASSERVSLGQGRETQYF,TGTGCCAGCAGTGAAAGGGTATCCTTAGGACAGGGGAGAGAGACCCAGTACTTC
TRBJ1-2,TRBV6-6,.,.,CASSSDSGYGYTF,TGTGCCAGCAGTTCCGACAGTGGCTATGGCTACACCTTC
TRBJ2-1,TRBV5-4,TRBD1,.,CASSFDRGGEQFF,TGTGCCAGCAGCTTTGACAGGGGCGGTGAGCAGTTCTTC
TRBJ2-2,TRBV21-1,.,.,CASSKAVGLGQVWELFF,TGTGCCAGCAGCAAAGCGGTGGGACTAGGACAGGTCTGGGAGCTGTTTTTT
TRBJ1-1,TRBV19,.,.,CASSTQGATEAFF,TGTGCCAGTAGCACACAGGGCGCGACTGAAGCTTTCTTT
TRBJ1-2,TRBV14,.,.,CASSRAGGAYGYTF,TGTGCCAGCAGCCGTGCGGGGGGGGCCTATGGCTACACCTTC
TRBJ2-2,TRBV6-1,TRBD1,few,CASSGQGDTGELFF,TGTGCCAGCAGTGGACAGGGGGACACCGGGGAGCTGTTTTTT
TRBJ2-2,TRBV7-8,.,.,CASSLVPEAATGELFF,TGTGCCAGCAGCTTAGTGCCCGAGGCAGCGACCGGGGAGCTGTTTTTT
TRBJ2-6,TRBV18,.,.,CASSPQNLLYGANVLTF,TGTGCCAGCTCACCACAAAACCTCCTCTACGGGGCCAACGTCCTGACTTTC
TRBJ2-1,TRBV10-1,.,once,CASSSGQGLAHEQFF,TGCGCCAGCAGCTCCGGACAGGGACTAGCCCATGAGCAGTTCTTC
TRBJ2-5,TRBV5-1,TRBD1,.,CASSSTGGMETQYF,TGCGCCAGCAGTTCTACAGGGGGTATGGAGACCCAGTACTTC
TRBJ2-5,TRBV30,.,.,CAWRVTGSYATQYF,TGTGCCTGGAGAGTAACAGGGAGCTATGCGACCCAGTACTTC
TRBJ1-5,TRBV5-6,.,.,CASSSYGPGGPQHF,TGTGCCAGCAGTTCCTACGGTCCCGGAGGGCCCCAGCATTTT
TRBJ2-2,TRBV5-8,TRBD1,.,CASSLDRGPITGELFF,TGTGCCAGCAGCTTGGACAGGGGGCCGATCACCGGGGAGCTGTTTTTT
TRBJ1-1,TRBV10-3,.,.,CAISLDRNTEAFF,TGTGCCATCTCCTTGGACAGGAACACTGAAGCTTTCTTT
TRBJ2-3,TRBV5-6,.,.,CASTLPNEREAQYF,TGTGCCAGCACCCTACCCAACGAGAGAGAGGCGCAGTATTTT
TRBJ2-3,TRBV30,.,once,CACRRLNTDTQYF,TGTGCCTGTCGGCGGCTGAACACAGATACGCAGTATTTT
TRBJ1-4,TRBV7-6,.,few,CASSLEVGADEKLFF,TGTGCCAGCAGCTTAGAAGTGGGGGCCGATGAAAAACTGTTTTTT
TRBJ1-5,TRBV6-6,.,.,CASSYSSGNQPQHF,TGTGCCAGCAGTTACTCGAGTGGCAATCAGCCCCAGCATTTT